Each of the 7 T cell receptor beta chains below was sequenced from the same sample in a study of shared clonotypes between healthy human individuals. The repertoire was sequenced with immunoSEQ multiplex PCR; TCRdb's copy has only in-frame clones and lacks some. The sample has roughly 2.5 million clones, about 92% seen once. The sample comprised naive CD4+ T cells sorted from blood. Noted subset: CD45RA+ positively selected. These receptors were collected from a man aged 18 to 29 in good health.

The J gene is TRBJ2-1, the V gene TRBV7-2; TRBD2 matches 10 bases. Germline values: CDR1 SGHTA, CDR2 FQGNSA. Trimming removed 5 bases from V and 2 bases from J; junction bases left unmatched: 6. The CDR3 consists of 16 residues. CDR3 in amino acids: CASSPEAGGTYNEQFF. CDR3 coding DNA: TGTGCCAGCAGCCCCGAAGCGGGAGGGACCTACAATGAGCAGTTCTTC. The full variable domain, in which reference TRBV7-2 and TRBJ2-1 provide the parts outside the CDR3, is GAGVSQSPSNKVTEKGKDVELRCDPISGHTALYWYRQSLGQGLEFLIYFQGNSAPDKSGLPSDRFSAERTGGSVSTLTIQRTQQEDSAVYLCASSPEAGGTYNEQFFGPGTRLTVL.

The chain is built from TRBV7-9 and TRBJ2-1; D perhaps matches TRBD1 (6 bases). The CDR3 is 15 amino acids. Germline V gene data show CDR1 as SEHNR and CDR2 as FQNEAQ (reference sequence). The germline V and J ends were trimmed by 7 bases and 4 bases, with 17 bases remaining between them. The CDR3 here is CASTLGQPSYNEQFF. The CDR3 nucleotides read TGTGCCAGCACCCTCGGACAGCCCTCTTACAATGAGCAGTTCTTC.

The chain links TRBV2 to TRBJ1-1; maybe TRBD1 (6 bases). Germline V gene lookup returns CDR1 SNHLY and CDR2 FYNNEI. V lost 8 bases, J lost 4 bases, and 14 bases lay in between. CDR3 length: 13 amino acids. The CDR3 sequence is CASANRVGTEAFF. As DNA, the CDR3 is TGTGCCAGCGCGAACAGGGTCGGCACTGAAGCTTTCTTT. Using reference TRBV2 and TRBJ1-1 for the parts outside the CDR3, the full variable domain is EPEVTQTPSHQVTQMGQEVILRCVPISNHLYFYWYRQILGQKVEFLVSFYNNEISEKSEIFDDQFSVERPDGSNFTLKIRSTKLEDSAMYFCASANRVGTEAFFGQGTRLTVV.

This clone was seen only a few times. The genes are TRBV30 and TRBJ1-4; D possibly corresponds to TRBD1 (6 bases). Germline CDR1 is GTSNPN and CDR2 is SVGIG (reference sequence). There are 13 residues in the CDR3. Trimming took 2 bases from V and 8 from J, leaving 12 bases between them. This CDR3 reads CAWSLQGKEKLFF. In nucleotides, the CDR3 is TGTGCCTGGAGTCTGCAGGGGAAAGAAAAACTGTTTTTT.

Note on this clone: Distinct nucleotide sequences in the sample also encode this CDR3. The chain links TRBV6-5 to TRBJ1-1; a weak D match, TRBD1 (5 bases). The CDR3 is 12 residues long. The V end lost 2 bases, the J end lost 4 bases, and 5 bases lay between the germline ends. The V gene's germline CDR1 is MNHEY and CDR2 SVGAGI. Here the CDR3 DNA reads TGTGCCAGCAGTTACGGGGGCACTGAAGCTTTCTTT. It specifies CASSYGGTEAFF.

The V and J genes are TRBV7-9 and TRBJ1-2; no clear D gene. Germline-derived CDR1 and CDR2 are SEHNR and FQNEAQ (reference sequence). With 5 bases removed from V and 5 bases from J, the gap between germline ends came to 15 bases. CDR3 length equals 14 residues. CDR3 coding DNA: TGTGCCAGCAGCCGCGTGCCTGGGCCGTATGGCTACACCTTC. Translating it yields CASSRVPGPYGYTF. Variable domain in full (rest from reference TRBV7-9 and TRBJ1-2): DTGVSQNPRHKITKRGQNVTFRCDPISEHNRLYWYRQTLGQGPEFLTYFQNEAQLEKSRLLSDRFSAERPKGSFSTLEIQRTEQGDSAMYLCASSRVPGPYGYTFGSGTRLTVV.

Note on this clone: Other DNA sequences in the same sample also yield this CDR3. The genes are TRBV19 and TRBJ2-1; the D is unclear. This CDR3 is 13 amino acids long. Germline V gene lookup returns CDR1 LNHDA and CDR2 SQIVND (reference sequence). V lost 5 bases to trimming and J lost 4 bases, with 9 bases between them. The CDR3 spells CASSLSPYNEQFF. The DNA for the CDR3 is TGTGCCAGTAGTCTTTCTCCATACAATGAGCAGTTCTTC.